Listed here are 32 T cell receptor beta chains from one sample, sequenced in a study of blood T cell repertoires in COVID-19. The assay was immunoSEQ multiplex PCR, and TCRdb's table has in-frame clones only and misses some. The repertoire has about 280,000 clones, 80% to 85% of them found once; the top ten carry about 5%. The specimen was PBMCs or T cells enriched from blood (not recorded which). These receptors originate from a man between 35 and 55 years old who had been exposed to COVID-19.

The genes are TRBV10-1 and TRBJ1-6, with 7 bases fitting TRBD1. Germline loops: CDR1 WNHNN, CDR2 SYGVQD (reference sequence). The J segment lost 5 bases and the V segment lost 8 bases, leaving 6 bases of the junction unmatched. The CDR3 totals 14 residues. CDR3 region: CASGRDRNNSPLHF. CDR3 DNA sequence: TGCGCCAGCGGAAGGGACAGAAATAATTCACCCCTCCACTTT.

The gene calls are TRBV27 and TRBJ2-7; maybe TRBD2 (6 bases). Trimming stripped 0 bases from V and 2 bases from J, with 23 bases between. The CDR3 extends over 19 amino acids. Germline V CDR1 and CDR2: MNHEY, SMNVEV (reference sequence). The CDR3 reads CASSLSGGPWRGLTYEQYF. CDR3 sequence (DNA): TGTGCCAGCAGTTTATCGGGAGGCCCGTGGCGGGGTTTAACCTACGAGCAGTACTTC.

V is TRBV6-2 or TRBV6-3 and J is TRBJ1-3; 7 nucleotides match TRBD1. With V trimmed by 5 bases and J by 1 base, 17 bases remained unmatched. CDR1 and CDR2 (germline): MNHEY, SVGEGT. The CDR3 has 19 residues. The CDR3 loop is CASSKDYDRAIASGNTIYF. CDR3 nucleotides: TGTGCCAGCAGTAAGGACTACGACAGGGCTATTGCTTCTGGAAACACCATATATTTT.

The chain recombines TRBV11-3 with TRBJ2-3; D not certain. The CDR3 sequence is 17 residues long. Germline-derived CDR1 and CDR2 are SGHNT and YENEEA. V gave up 4 bases and J gave up 7 bases, with 24 bases separating them. The CDR3 DNA reads TGTGCCAGCAGCTCCCGCCCGCCGCGCCAAACTTCTAATACGCAGTATTTT. Its translation: CASSSRPPRQTSNTQYF.

This chain joins TRBV11-3 and TRBJ2-7; D ambiguous. Germline CDR1 is SGHNT and CDR2 is YENEEA. The CDR3 has 12 residues. Trimming cost V 5 bases and J 5 bases, with 10 bases left between them. CDR3 protein: CASSKRYDEQYF. DNA of the CDR3: TGTGCCAGCAGCAAACGGTACGACGAGCAGTACTTC.

The CDR3 DNA reads as TGTGCCAGCAGCTTAGATCTCGGCGGGAGTGGTACCGGGGAGCTGTTTTTT. This gives the protein CASSLDLGGSGTGELFF. The rearrangement joins TRBV11-2 to TRBJ2-2, with 7 bases matching TRBD2. Germline-derived CDR1 and CDR2 are SGHAT and FQNNGV. The CDR3 has 17 amino acids. After removal of 0 bases from V and 5 bases from J, the junction contained 9 bases not matched to a gene.

The chain is built from TRBV29-1 and TRBJ2-7; D might be TRBD1 (6 bases). Germline CDR1 is SQVTM and CDR2 is ANQGSEA. The CDR3 length is 13 residues. V lost 7 bases and J 3 bases, leaving 16 bases between the germline ends. The CDR3 bases are TGCAGCGCCGGCAGGGGAATAAACTACGAGCAGTACTTC. Amino acid sequence: CSAGRGINYEQYF.

The J gene is TRBJ2-7, the V gene TRBV11-3, with D possibly being TRBD2 (6 bases). The germline V and J ends were trimmed by 4 bases and 3 bases, with 10 bases remaining between them. Germline-derived CDR1 and CDR2 are SGHNT and YENEEA. This CDR3 has 13 residues. The DNA of the CDR3 is TGTGCCAGCAGCTGGGGGGTCGGCTACGAGCAGTACTTC. Translated: CASSWGVGYEQYF.

The rearrangement links TRBV7-2 to TRBJ1-6; D might be TRBD1 (6 bases). This CDR3 contains 18 residues. Deletions cut 1 base from V and 0 bases from J, with 13 bases between. Germline CDR1 reads SGHTA; CDR2 reads FQGNSA. Here the CDR3 DNA reads TGTGCCAGCAGCTTAGTAGGGGGATGGGGCTCCTATAATTCACCCCTCCACTTT. It encodes CASSLVGGWGSYNSPLHF.

The CDR3 DNA reads as TGTGCCAGCTCACCAATGTCGACAGATTTGAACACTGAAGCTTTCTTT. It translates to CASSPMSTDLNTEAFF. This chain connects TRBV18 to TRBJ1-1; the D gene is possibly TRBD1 (5 bases). Germline lookup yields CDR1 KGHSH and CDR2 LQKENI. CDR3 size: 16 residues. V was pared by 2 bases and J by 0 bases, with 13 bases between.

V usage is TRBV2 and J usage is TRBJ1-5; 8 bases match TRBD1. The CDR3 runs 13 residues. Trimming at V came to 8 bases and at J to 3 bases, leaving 3 bases not matched to a gene. CDR1 and CDR2 from the germline V gene are SNHLY and FYNNEI. The CDR3 here is CASRDRHNQPQHF. Here the CDR3 DNA reads TGTGCCAGCCGGGACAGGCACAATCAGCCCCAGCATTTT.

The rearrangement joins TRBV9 to TRBJ2-1; 7 bases are shared with TRBD2. V was clipped by 4 bases and J by 5 bases; unmatched bases: 15. CDR3 length equals 17 residues. Germline assignment: CDR1 SGDLS and CDR2 YYNGEE. The CDR3 protein is CASSPGGFSGRNNEQFF. CDR3 nucleotide sequence: TGTGCCAGCAGCCCCGGGGGGTTTAGCGGGCGAAACAATGAGCAGTTCTTC.

This clone was counted once. This chain connects TRBV19 to TRBJ1-2; no reliable D call. Per the germline V gene, CDR1 is LNHDA and CDR2 is SQIVND (reference sequence). The CDR3 extends over 13 amino acids. Trimming removed 4 bases at V and 6 bases at J, with 12 bases between. The CDR3 protein is CASSTQREDGYTF. CDR3 DNA sequence: TGTGCCAGTAGTACCCAGAGGGAGGATGGCTACACCTTC.

The gene calls are TRBV5-8 and TRBJ1-1, with D perhaps matching TRBD1 (5 bases). The CDR3 loop spans 13 amino acids. V lost 7 bases and J 3 bases, leaving 13 bases between the germline ends. CDR1 SGHTS and CDR2 YDEGEE come from the germline V gene. The CDR3: CASGGSRDTEAFF. The CDR3 coding sequence is TGTGCCAGCGGGGGGTCACGGGACACTGAAGCTTTCTTT.

This chain uses TRBV7-9 with TRBJ2-7; TRBD1 aligns across 8 bases. V lost 6 bases, J lost 4 bases, and 8 bases stayed unmatched. This CDR3 region has 14 residues. Looked up from germline, CDR1 is SEHNR and CDR2 is FQNEAQ (reference sequence). CDR3 sequence (DNA): TGTGCCAGCAGACCGGACAGGGTTGGATACGAGCAGTACTTC. This sequence encodes CASRPDRVGYEQYF.

The rearrangement uses TRBV5-1 and TRBJ1-2, with TRBD1 identical over 7 bases. Germline loops: CDR1 SGHRS, CDR2 YFSETQ. After removal of 3 bases from V and 7 bases from J, the junction contained 6 bases not matched to a gene. The CDR3 is 13 residues long. CDR3 residues: CASSWDRGAGYTF. DNA of the CDR3: TGCGCCAGCAGCTGGGACAGAGGAGCTGGCTACACCTTC.

J is TRBJ2-3 and V is TRBV24-1; 7 bases are a match to TRBD1. The CDR3 covers 12 residues. Germline trimming cut 8 bases from V and 6 bases from J; bases unmatched to any gene: 4. CDR1 is KGHDR and CDR2 is SFDVKD in the germline V gene. Written as DNA, the CDR3 is TGTGCCACCAAGGGGGCCGGGGATACGCAGTATTTT. Its translation: CATKGAGDTQYF.

V gene TRBV4-1 combines with J gene TRBJ2-5; 13 bases map to TRBD2. The CDR3 extends over 17 amino acids. J lost 4 bases, V lost 4 bases, and 9 bases had no gene match. Germline CDR1 is MGHRA and CDR2 is YSYEKL. The DNA for the CDR3 is TGCGCCAGCAGCCCCCTTGGGACTAGCGGGACCGGAGAGACCCAGTACTTC. Translating gives CASSPLGTSGTGETQYF.

J is TRBJ1-5 and V is TRBV6-2 or TRBV6-3; D is possibly TRBD1 (5 bases). The CDR3 is made up of 14 amino acids. CDR1 is MNHEY, CDR2 SVGEGT, per germline. Trimming removed 5 bases from V and 2 bases from J, with 10 bases in between. The CDR3, as DNA: TGTGCCAGCAGTCTCGGAGGGGGCAATCAGCCCCAGCATTTT. The encoded protein is CASSLGGGNQPQHF.

The chain recombines TRBV11-2 with TRBJ2-2; no clear D gene. Germline CDR1 reads SGHAT; CDR2 reads FQNNGV. CDR3 size: 15 residues. Trimming removed 7 bases at V and 7 bases at J, with 19 bases between. CDR3 sequence: CASTAVLLGIGELFF. The CDR3 DNA follows: TGTGCCAGCACGGCGGTTCTCTTGGGTATCGGGGAGCTGTTTTTT.

J is TRBJ2-7 and V is TRBV7-9, with 11 bases aligning to TRBD2. The V gene end was trimmed by 3 bases and the J gene end by 7 bases; junction bases not matched to a gene: 8. This CDR3 is 15 amino acids long. Germline V gives CDR1 SEHNR, CDR2 FQNEAQ (reference sequence). CDR3 nucleotides: TGTGCCAGCAGCTTGGGACTAGCGGACTTAGAAGAGCAGTACTTC. It codes for CASSLGLADLEEQYF.

The chain is built from TRBV18 and TRBJ2-1, with D unclear. Germline values: CDR1 KGHSH, CDR2 LQKENI. Trimming took off 8 bases at V and 5 bases at J, with 16 bases between the two ends. The CDR3 has 14 amino acids. The chain's CDR3 is CASQPPGADNEQFF. CDR3 DNA: TGTGCCAGCCAACCACCCGGAGCAGACAATGAGCAGTTCTTC.

Written as DNA, the CDR3 is TGTGCCAGCAGCGTAGCGGAGGGGCGGGAGACCCAGTACTTC. The encoded protein is CASSVAEGRETQYF. This chain connects TRBV9 to TRBJ2-5; a weak D match, TRBD2 (6 bases). Trimming pared 0 bases from V and 5 bases from J, leaving 11 bases between. The CDR3 consists of 14 residues. Looked up from germline, CDR1 is SGDLS and CDR2 is YYNGEE.

The chain employs TRBV12-3 or TRBV12-4 and TRBJ2-1, with TRBD1 as a possible D gene (5 bases). Trimming took off 5 bases at V and 7 bases at J, with 9 bases between the two ends. CDR3 length: 12 amino acids. In DNA, the CDR3 is TGTGCCAGCAGTGCAGGGTATAATGAGCAGTTCTTC. Encoded protein: CASSAGYNEQFF.

In its sample, this clone was seen a few times. The chain recombines TRBV2 with TRBJ2-7; TRBD1 matches at 7 bases. The CDR3 sequence is 12 residues long. Unmatched junction bases numbered 5, after V lost 6 bases and J lost 6 bases. Per germline, CDR1 SNHLY and CDR2 FYNNEI. The CDR3 coding sequence is TGTGCCAGCAGCCTCCGACAGGGCGAGCAGTACTTC. Translated: CASSLRQGEQYF.

The chain links TRBV5-5 to TRBJ2-5, with D maybe TRBD2 (6 bases). V was pared by 8 bases and J by 0 bases, with 8 bases between. CDR3 length: 12 amino acids. Looked up from germline, CDR1 is SGHKS and CDR2 is YYEKEE (reference sequence). The DNA for the CDR3 is TGTGCCAGTGGGGGGTACCAAGAGACCCAGTACTTC. Protein: CASGGYQETQYF.

The V gene is TRBV6-2 or TRBV6-3, the J gene TRBJ2-3, with a possible D match to TRBD2 (6 bases). V was clipped by 1 base and J by 8 bases, with 22 bases between them. The CDR3 is made up of 17 amino acids. Germline V gene sequence: CDR1 MNHEY, CDR2 SVGEGT. The CDR3 DNA reads as TGTGCCAGCAGTTACTGGGGGACTCCAAGGGCGAAAGGTACGCAGTATTTT. Translating it yields CASSYWGTPRAKGTQYF.

The genes are TRBV5-1 and TRBJ2-7; D gene unclear. The CDR3 totals 14 residues. In germline, CDR1 is SGHRS, CDR2 YFSETQ. Trimming removed 3 bases at V and 5 bases at J, with 15 bases between. CDR3 in amino acids: CASSSAKRGDEQYF. The CDR3 DNA follows: TGCGCCAGCAGCTCTGCGAAGCGAGGCGACGAGCAGTACTTC. Full variable domain (rest looked up from reference TRBV5-1 and TRBJ2-7): KAGVTQTPRYLIKTRGQQVTLSCSPISGHRSVSWYQQTPGQGLQFLFEYFSETQRNKGNFPGRFSGRQFSNSRSEMNVSTLELGDSALYLCASSSAKRGDEQYFGPGTRLTVT.

The chain carries TRBV19 and TRBJ2-3; a possible D gene is TRBD1 (5 bases). CDR1 and CDR2 (germline): LNHDA, SQIVND (reference sequence). CDR3 length: 14 amino acids. Trimming stripped 8 bases from V and 6 bases from J, with 18 bases between. The CDR3 sequence: CASGVGPPGDTQYF. CDR3 bases: TGTGCCAGTGGGGTCGGGCCTCCAGGGGATACGCAGTATTTT.

V gene TRBV18 combines with J gene TRBJ1-2; 8 positions match TRBD1. The ends lost 3 bases at V and 2 bases at J; junction bases unmatched: 2. This CDR3 comprises 14 residues. The V gene's germline CDR1 is KGHSH and CDR2 LQKENI. DNA for the CDR3: TGTGCCAGCTCACCTCAGGGGGCGAACTATGGCTACACCTTC. It specifies CASSPQGANYGYTF.

The genes are TRBV5-3 and TRBJ1-5, with 8 bases fitting TRBD1. TRBV5-3 is reported as an ORF; its role is uncertain. Trimming cost V 4 bases and J 0 bases; bases outside gene matches: 15. There are 19 residues in the CDR3. Here the CDR3 reads CARSKPTSGGLNSNQPQHF. CDR3 nucleotide sequence: TGTGCCAGAAGCAAACCTACTTCAGGGGGCCTAAATAGCAATCAGCCCCAGCATTTT.

The table lists this clone with a few counts. The J gene is TRBJ1-2, the V gene TRBV5-6; D gene ambiguous. The V end lost 1 base, the J end lost 1 base, and 8 bases lay between the germline ends. This CDR3 has 14 residues. Germline CDR1 is SGHDT and CDR2 is YYEEEE. Here the CDR3 reads CASSLKRDNYGYTF. CDR3 nucleotides: TGTGCCAGCAGCTTGAAGAGGGATAACTATGGCTACACCTTC.